The T cell receptor beta chain under discussion was sequenced for a study of neoadjuvant anti-PD-1 for oral cavity cancer. General study points: Only a few patients per response group were TCR-analyzed; validation needed. PBMC Gini-index clonality exceeded responders' in non-responders post-nivolumab.

PBMC libraries mostly used 480 ng of input genomic DNA, with six replicates per sample. Method: immunoSEQ multiplex PCR; TCRdb's copy keeps in-frame clones and lacks some. This table has tens of thousands of clones, approximately 81% appearing once. The CDR3 is 16 amino acids. The germline gives CDR1 MDHEN, CDR2 SYDVKM. The V end was cut by 4 bases, the J end by 1 base, with 16 bases between. The time point: after neoadjuvant nivolumab, at surgical resection. These oral cavity squamous cell carcinomas were HPV-negative and locally advanced. Note on this clone: Its antigen is undetermined.

The input for sequencing was PBMCs, taken after nivolumab (anti-PD-1) treatment. This TCR derives from a person aged 40-85 years with oral cavity squamous cell carcinoma. The chain is built from TRBV28 and TRBJ1-2; D gene unclear. The CDR3 nucleotides are TGTGCCAGCAGTTCCCTACACGATCCAATTAACTATGGCTACACCTTC. Translated, it gives CASSSLHDPINYGYTF.